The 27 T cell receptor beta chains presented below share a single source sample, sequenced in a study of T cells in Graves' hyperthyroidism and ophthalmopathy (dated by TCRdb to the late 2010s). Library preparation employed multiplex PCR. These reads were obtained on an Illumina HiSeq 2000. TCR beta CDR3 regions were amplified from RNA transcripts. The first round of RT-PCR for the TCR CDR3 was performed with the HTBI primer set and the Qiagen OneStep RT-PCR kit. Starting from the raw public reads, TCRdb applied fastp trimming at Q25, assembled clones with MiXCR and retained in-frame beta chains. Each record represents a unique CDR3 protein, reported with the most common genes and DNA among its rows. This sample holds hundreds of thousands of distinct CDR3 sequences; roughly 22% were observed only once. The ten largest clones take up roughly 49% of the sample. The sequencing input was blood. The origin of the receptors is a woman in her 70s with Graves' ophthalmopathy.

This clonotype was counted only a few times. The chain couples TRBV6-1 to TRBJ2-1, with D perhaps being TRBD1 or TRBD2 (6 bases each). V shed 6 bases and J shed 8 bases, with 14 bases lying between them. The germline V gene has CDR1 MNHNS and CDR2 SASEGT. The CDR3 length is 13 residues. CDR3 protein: CASRRQEGHEQFF. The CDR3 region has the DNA TGTGCCAGCAGGAGACAGGAGGGTCATGAGCAGTTCTTC.

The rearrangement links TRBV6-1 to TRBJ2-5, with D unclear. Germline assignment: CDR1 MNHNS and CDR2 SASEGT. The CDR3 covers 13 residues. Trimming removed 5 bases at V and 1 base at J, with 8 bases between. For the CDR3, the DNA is TGTGCCAGCAGTACCTCGTTCCAAGAGACCCAGTACTTC. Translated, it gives CASSTSFQETQYF.

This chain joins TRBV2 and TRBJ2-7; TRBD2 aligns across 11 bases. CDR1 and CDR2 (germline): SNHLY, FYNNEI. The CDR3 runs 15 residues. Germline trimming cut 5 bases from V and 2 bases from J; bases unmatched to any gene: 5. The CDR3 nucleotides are TGTGCCAGCAGTAAACCGGGACTAGCGGCCTACGAGCAGTACTTC. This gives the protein CASSKPGLAAYEQYF.

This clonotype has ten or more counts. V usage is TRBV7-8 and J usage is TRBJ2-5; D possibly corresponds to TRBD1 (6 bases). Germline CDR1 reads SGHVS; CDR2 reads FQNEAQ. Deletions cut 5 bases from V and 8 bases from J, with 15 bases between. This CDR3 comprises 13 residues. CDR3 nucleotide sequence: TGTGCCAGCAGCCCCCAGGGGAAAGTAACCCAGTACTTC. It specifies CASSPQGKVTQYF.

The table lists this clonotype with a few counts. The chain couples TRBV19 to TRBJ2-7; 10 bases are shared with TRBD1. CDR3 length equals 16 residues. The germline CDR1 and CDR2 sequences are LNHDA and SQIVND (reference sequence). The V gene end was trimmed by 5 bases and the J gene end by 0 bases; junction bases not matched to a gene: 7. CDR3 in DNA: TGTGCCAGTAGTCCAGGACAGGGGGACTTCTCCTACGAGCAGTACTTC. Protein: CASSPGQGDFSYEQYF.

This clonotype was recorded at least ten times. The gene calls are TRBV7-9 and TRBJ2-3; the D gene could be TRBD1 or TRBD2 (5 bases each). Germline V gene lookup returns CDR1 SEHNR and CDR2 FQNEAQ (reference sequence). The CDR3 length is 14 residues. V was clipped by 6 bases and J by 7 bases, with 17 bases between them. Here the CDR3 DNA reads TGTGCCAGCAGTCTTCGGCCCGGGGACCATACGCAGTATTTT. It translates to CASSLRPGDHTQYF.

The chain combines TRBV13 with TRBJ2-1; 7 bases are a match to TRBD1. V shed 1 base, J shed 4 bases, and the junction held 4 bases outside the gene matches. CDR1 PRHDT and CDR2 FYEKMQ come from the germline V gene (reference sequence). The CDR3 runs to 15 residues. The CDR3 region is CASSLDGQEYNEQFF. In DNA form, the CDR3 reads TGTGCCAGCAGCTTAGATGGACAGGAGTACAATGAGCAGTTCTTC.

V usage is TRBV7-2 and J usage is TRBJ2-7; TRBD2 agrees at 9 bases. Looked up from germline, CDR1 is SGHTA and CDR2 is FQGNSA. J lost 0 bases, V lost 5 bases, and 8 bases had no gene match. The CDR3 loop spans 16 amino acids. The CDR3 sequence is CASSPGGLANSYEQYF. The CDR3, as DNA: TGTGCCAGCAGCCCCGGGGGACTAGCTAACTCCTACGAGCAGTACTTC.

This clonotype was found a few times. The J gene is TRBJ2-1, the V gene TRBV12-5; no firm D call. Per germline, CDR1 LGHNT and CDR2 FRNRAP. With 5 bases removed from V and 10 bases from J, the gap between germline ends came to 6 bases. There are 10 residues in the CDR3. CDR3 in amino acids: CASGLPEQFF. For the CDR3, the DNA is TGTGCTAGTGGTCTTCCCGAGCAGTTCTTC.

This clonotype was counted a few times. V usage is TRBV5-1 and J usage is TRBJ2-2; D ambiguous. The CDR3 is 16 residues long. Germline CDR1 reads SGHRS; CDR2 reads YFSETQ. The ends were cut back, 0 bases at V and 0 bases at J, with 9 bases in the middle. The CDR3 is CASSLVSDPNTGELFF. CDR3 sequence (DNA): TGCGCCAGCAGCTTGGTTTCCGACCCGAACACCGGGGAGCTGTTTTTT.

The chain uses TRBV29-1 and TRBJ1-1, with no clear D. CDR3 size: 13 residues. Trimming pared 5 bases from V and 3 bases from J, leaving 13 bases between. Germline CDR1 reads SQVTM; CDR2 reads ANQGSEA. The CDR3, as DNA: TGCAGCGTTCTAGAGGGAAGACACACTGAAGCTTTCTTT. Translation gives CSVLEGRHTEAFF.

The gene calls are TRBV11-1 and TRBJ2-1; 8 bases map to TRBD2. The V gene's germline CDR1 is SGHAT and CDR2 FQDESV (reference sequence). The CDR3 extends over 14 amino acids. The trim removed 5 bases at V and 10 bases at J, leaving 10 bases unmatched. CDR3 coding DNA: TGTGCCAGCAGCACCGACCGGGGGGGGAAGGAGCAGTTCTTC. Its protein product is CASSTDRGGKEQFF.

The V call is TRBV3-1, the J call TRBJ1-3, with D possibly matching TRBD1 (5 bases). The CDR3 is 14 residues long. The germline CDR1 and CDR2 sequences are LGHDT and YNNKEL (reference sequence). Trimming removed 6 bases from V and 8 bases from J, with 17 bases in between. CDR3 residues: CASSIGTLMDTIYF. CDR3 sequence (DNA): TGTGCCAGCAGTATTGGGACCCTGATGGACACCATATATTTT.

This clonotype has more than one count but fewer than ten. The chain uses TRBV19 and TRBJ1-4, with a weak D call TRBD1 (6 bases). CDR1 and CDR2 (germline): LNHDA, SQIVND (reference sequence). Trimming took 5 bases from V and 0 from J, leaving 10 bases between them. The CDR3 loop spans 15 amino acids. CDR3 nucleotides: TGTGCCAGTAGTCCTCCAGGGGCAACTAATGAAAAACTGTTTTTT. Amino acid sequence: CASSPPGATNEKLFF. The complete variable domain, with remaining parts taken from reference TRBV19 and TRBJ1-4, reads DGGITQSPKYLFRKEGQNVTLSCEQNLNHDAMYWYRQDPGQGLRLIYYSQIVNDFQKGDIAEGYSVSREKKESFPLTVTSAQKNPTAFYLCASSPPGATNEKLFFGSGTQLSVL.

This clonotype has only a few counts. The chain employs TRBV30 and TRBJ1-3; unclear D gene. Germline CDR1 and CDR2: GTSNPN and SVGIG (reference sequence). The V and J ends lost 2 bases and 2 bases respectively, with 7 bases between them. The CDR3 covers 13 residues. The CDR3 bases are TGTGCCTGGAGTAGCATCGCTGGAAACACCATATATTTT. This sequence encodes CAWSSIAGNTIYF.

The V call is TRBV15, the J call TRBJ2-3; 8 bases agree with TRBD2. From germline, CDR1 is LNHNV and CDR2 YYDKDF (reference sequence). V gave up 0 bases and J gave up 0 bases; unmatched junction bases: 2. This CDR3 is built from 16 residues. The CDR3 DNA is TGTGCCACCAGCAGAGAAGCGGGGGTTAGCACAGATACGCAGTATTTT. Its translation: CATSREAGVSTDTQYF.

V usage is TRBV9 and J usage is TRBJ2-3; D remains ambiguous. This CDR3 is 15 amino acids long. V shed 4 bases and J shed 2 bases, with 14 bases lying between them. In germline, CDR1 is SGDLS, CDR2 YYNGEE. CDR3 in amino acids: CASSPELFNTDTQYF. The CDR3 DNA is TGTGCCAGCAGCCCAGAGTTATTTAACACAGATACGCAGTATTTT.

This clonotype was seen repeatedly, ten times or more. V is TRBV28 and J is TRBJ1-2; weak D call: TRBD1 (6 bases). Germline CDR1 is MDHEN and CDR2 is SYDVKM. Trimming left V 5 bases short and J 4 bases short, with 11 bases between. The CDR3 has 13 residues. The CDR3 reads CASSQTGSYGYTF. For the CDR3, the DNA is TGTGCCAGCAGTCAAACAGGGAGCTATGGCTACACCTTC.

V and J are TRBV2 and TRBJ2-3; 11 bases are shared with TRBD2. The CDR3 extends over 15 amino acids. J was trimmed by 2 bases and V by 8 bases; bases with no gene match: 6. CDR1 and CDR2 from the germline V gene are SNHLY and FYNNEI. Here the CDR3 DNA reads TGTGCCAGCCAGGGACTAGCGGCTTCCACAGATACGCAGTATTTT. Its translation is CASQGLAASTDTQYF.

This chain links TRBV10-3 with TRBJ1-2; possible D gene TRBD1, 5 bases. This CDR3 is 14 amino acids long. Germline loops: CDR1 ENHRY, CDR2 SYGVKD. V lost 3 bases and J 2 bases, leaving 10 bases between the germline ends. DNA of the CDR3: TGTGCCATCAGTGATACCAGGGCGAACTATGGCTACACCTTC. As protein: CAISDTRANYGYTF.

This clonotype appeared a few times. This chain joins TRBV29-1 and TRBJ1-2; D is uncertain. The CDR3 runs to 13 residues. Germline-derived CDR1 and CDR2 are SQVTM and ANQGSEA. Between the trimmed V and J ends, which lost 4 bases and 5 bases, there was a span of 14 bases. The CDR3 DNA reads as TGCAGCGTTGTAAAGGGAGTAAAGTATGGCTACACCTTC. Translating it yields CSVVKGVKYGYTF.

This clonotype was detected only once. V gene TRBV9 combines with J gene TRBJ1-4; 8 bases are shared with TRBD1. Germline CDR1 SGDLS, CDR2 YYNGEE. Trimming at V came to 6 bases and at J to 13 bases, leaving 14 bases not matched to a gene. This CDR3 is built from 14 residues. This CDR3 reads CASNVDFAGQVLFF. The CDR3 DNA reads TGTGCCAGCAACGTCGATTTTGCGGGACAGGTACTGTTTTTT.

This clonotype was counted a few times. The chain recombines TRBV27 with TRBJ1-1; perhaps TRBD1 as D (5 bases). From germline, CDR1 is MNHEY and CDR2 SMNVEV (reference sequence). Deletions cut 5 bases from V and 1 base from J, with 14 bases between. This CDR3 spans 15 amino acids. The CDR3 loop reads CASSPGTLPNTEAFF. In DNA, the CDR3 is TGTGCCAGCAGTCCCGGGACTCTCCCGAACACTGAAGCTTTCTTT.

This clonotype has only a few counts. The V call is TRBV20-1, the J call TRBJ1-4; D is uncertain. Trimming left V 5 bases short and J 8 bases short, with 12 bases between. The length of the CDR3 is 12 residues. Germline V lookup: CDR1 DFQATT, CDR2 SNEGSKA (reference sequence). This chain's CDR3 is CSAPLRREKLFF. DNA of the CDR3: TGCAGTGCTCCGTTGAGGAGGGAAAAACTGTTTTTT.

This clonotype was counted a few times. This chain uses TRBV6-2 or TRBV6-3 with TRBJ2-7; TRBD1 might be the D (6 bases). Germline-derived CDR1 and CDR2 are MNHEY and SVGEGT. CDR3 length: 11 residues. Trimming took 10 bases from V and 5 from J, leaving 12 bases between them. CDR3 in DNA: TGTGCCATAACAGGGAACGACGAGCAGTACTTC. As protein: CAITGNDEQYF.

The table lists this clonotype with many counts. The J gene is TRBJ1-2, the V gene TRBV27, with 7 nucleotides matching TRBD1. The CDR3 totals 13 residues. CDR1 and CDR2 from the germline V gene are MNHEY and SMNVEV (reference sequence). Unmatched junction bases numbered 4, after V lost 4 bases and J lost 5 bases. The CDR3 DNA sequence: TGTGCCAGCAGTTCCGACAGGGAGTATGGCTACACCTTC. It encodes CASSSDREYGYTF.

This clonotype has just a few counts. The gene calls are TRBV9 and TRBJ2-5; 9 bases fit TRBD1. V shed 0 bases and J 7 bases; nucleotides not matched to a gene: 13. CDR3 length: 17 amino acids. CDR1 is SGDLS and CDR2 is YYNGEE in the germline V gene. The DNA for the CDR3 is TGTGCCAGCAGCGTAGATGCCGGGACAGGGTCACTTCGGACCCAGTACTTC. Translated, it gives CASSVDAGTGSLRTQYF.